One sample yielded the 20 T cell receptor beta chains listed below, sequenced in a study of T cell responses to AZD1222 COVID-19 vaccine. Clones were sequenced by immunoSEQ multiplex PCR, and TCRdb holds only the in-frame ones, with some missing. The table includes under 200,000 clones, roughly 92% detected once. The sequenced sample was peripheral blood, obtained on day 0 of AZD1222 vaccination. The receptors were sampled from an adult in good health.

The V call is TRBV3-1 (or the pseudogene TRBV3-2), the J call TRBJ2-5; D unresolved. The CDR3 extends over 11 amino acids. Germline V CDR1 and CDR2: LGHDT, YNNKEL (reference sequence). Trimming pared 2 bases from V and 5 bases from J, leaving 3 bases between. As DNA, the CDR3 is TGTGCCAGCAGCCAATTCGAGACCCAGTACTTC. It encodes CASSQFETQYF.

In nucleotides, the CDR3 is TGTGCCAGCAGGAGGCAAAATGAAAAACTGTTTTTT. It codes for CASRRQNEKLFF. This rearrangement joins TRBV27 to TRBJ1-4; D is undetermined. The CDR3 is made up of 12 amino acids. CDR1 and CDR2 (germline): MNHEY, SMNVEV (reference sequence). With 6 bases removed from V and 5 bases from J, the gap between germline ends came to 7 bases.

The J gene is TRBJ1-3, the V gene TRBV30, with a possible D match to TRBD1 (5 bases). The CDR3 spans 14 residues. Trimming removed 5 bases at V and 1 base at J, with 12 bases between. The germline CDR1 and CDR2 sequences are GTSNPN and SVGIG (reference sequence). The CDR3 nucleotides are TGTGCCTGGCGGAGGGGTATATCTGGAAACACCATATATTTT. It specifies CAWRRGISGNTIYF.

This clone has just one count. The chain uses TRBV5-1 and TRBJ2-3; D may be TRBD1 (6 bases). Germline CDR1 is SGHRS and CDR2 is YFSETQ. The CDR3 spans 15 residues. V lost 2 bases to trimming and J lost 0 bases, with 10 bases between them. DNA for the CDR3: TGCGCCAGCAGCTTACAGGGCCCCAGCACAGATACGCAGTATTTT. This sequence encodes CASSLQGPSTDTQYF.

The V and J genes are TRBV11-3 and TRBJ2-1, with a tentative D call TRBD2 (6 bases). The CDR3 extends over 15 amino acids. The V gene's germline CDR1 is SGHNT and CDR2 YENEEA. V dropped 1 base and J dropped 3 bases, with 10 bases sitting between them. The CDR3 here is CASSLGLADYNEQFF. The CDR3 DNA is TGTGCCAGCAGCTTAGGATTAGCGGACTACAATGAGCAGTTCTTC.

The chain carries TRBV12-5 and TRBJ2-1, with no clear D. The length of the CDR3 is 12 residues. V lost 5 bases, J lost 7 bases, and 9 bases lay in between. Germline V gene sequence: CDR1 LGHNT, CDR2 FRNRAP. CDR3 loop: CASGPGGNEQFF. The CDR3 DNA is TGTGCTAGTGGTCCCGGTGGGAATGAGCAGTTCTTC.

This sequence joins TRBV12-3 or TRBV12-4 and TRBJ2-1; D is undetermined. The CDR3 totals 13 residues. V was trimmed by 10 bases and J by 1 base, leaving 11 bases between them. CDR3 loop: CAILAGSYNEQFF. DNA for the CDR3: TGTGCCATCTTAGCCGGTTCCTACAATGAGCAGTTCTTC.

The V call is TRBV4-1, the J call TRBJ2-7; TRBD1 aligns across 10 bases. Germline lookup yields CDR1 MGHRA and CDR2 YSYEKL. V shed 0 bases and J 7 bases; nucleotides not matched to a gene: 6. The CDR3 has 15 residues. The DNA for the CDR3 is TGCGCCAGCAGCCAAGAAATCGGGACAGGGGTTGAGCAGTACTTC. Translating it yields CASSQEIGTGVEQYF.

V usage is TRBV7-9 and J usage is TRBJ1-5, with 9 bases fitting TRBD1. With V trimmed by 4 bases and J by 7 bases, 5 bases remained unmatched. CDR1 is SEHNR and CDR2 is FQNEAQ in the germline V gene (reference sequence). The CDR3 is 14 residues long. The CDR3 loop is CASSSDRGKQPQHF. CDR3 bases: TGTGCCAGCAGCTCCGACAGGGGGAAACAGCCCCAGCATTTT. Complete variable domain (other parts from reference TRBV7-9 and TRBJ1-5): DTGVSQNPRHKITKRGQNVTFRCDPISEHNRLYWYRQTLGQGPEFLTYFQNEAQLEKSRLLSDRFSAERPKGSFSTLEIQRTEQGDSAMYLCASSSDRGKQPQHFGDGTRLSIL.

This clone was observed a single time. The rearrangement links TRBV6-5 to TRBJ1-1, with no clear D. The V end was cut by 5 bases, the J end by 8 bases, with 9 bases between. The CDR3 has 11 amino acids. The germline V gene encodes CDR1 MNHEY and CDR2 SVGAGI. CDR3 residues: CASSHAAEAFF. The DNA of the CDR3 is TGTGCCAGCAGTCACGCTGCGGAAGCTTTCTTT.

This sequence joins TRBV24-1 and TRBJ1-3; 9 positions match TRBD1. Germline assignment: CDR1 KGHDR and CDR2 SFDVKD. J gave up 4 bases and V 0 bases, and 6 bases lay outside the gene matches. The CDR3 has 17 amino acids. The CDR3 nucleotides are TGTGCCACCAGTGATTTGTTGGGACAGGGTAAAGGAAACACCATATATTTT. Translating gives CATSDLLGQGKGNTIYF.

Regarding this clone: The identical CDR3 is also encoded by other nucleotide sequences in the sample. This chain joins TRBV19 and TRBJ1-1; D is unresolved. Germline V CDR1 and CDR2: LNHDA, SQIVND (reference sequence). This CDR3 contains 13 residues. The V gene lost 6 bases and the J gene lost 1 base, with 9 bases spanning the gap. CDR3 sequence: CASSQQRNTEAFF. In nucleotides, the CDR3 is TGTGCCAGTAGCCAACAAAGGAACACTGAAGCTTTCTTT.

This chain links TRBV2 with TRBJ1-1; D perhaps matches TRBD1 (6 bases). V was shortened by 6 bases and J by 1 base, with 12 bases between the two germline ends. The germline V gene has CDR1 SNHLY and CDR2 FYNNEI. The CDR3 spans 14 residues. The CDR3 nucleotides read TGTGCCAGCAGATTAGGGGGACGGAACACTGAAGCTTTCTTT. Its protein is CASRLGGRNTEAFF.

The rearrangement joins TRBV27 to TRBJ2-3; D not certain. Looked up from germline, CDR1 is MNHEY and CDR2 is SMNVEV (reference sequence). V lost 4 bases, J lost 5 bases, and 4 bases lay in between. This CDR3 has 11 residues. The CDR3 spells CASSSVDTQYF. In DNA, the CDR3 is TGTGCCAGCAGTTCGGTAGATACGCAGTATTTT.

The rearrangement uses TRBV6-5 and TRBJ1-1; D is possibly TRBD1 (5 bases). The CDR3 runs to 15 residues. Trimming stripped 5 bases from V and 11 bases from J, with 24 bases between. CDR1 is MNHEY, CDR2 SVGAGI, per germline. CDR3 loop: CASSPGHNGGEPAFF. CDR3 DNA sequence: TGTGCCAGCAGTCCCGGACATAACGGGGGAGAGCCCGCTTTCTTT.

This chain connects TRBV11-1 to TRBJ1-2, with D possibly matching TRBD1 (6 bases). Trimming took 5 bases from V and 8 from J, leaving 15 bases between them. The germline CDR1 and CDR2 sequences are SGHAT and FQDESV (reference sequence). The CDR3 is made up of 13 amino acids. DNA for the CDR3: TGTGCCAGCAGCGAACGACAGGACAAGGGCTACACCTTC. Protein: CASSERQDKGYTF.

The rearrangement joins TRBV5-1 to TRBJ2-7, with D maybe TRBD1 (6 bases). Germline CDR1 SGHRS, CDR2 YFSETQ. V was pared by 6 bases and J by 0 bases, with 13 bases between. The CDR3 is 14 residues long. DNA for the CDR3: TGCGCCAGCAACCCGAGGGGGAGCTCCTACGAGCAGTACTTC. It translates to CASNPRGSSYEQYF.

This chain connects TRBV7-2 to TRBJ1-1, with D possibly being TRBD1 (6 bases). The CDR3 is 16 amino acids. V was trimmed by 0 bases and J by 0 bases, leaving 11 bases between them. Germline CDR1 reads SGHTA; CDR2 reads FQGNSA. As DNA, the CDR3 is TGTGCCAGCAGCTTAGCCTCCGGGACAATGAACACTGAAGCTTTCTTT. As protein: CASSLASGTMNTEAFF.

This clone came up once. The rearrangement uses TRBV6-6 and TRBJ2-3, with 10 bases that match TRBD2. The germline gives CDR1 MNHNY, CDR2 SVGAGI (reference sequence). J lost 5 bases, V lost 2 bases, and 4 bases had no gene match. CDR3 size: 15 residues. CDR3 residues: CASSYPSGGVDTQYF. The CDR3, as DNA: TGTGCCAGCAGTTACCCTAGCGGGGGAGTAGATACGCAGTATTTT.

The chain couples TRBV5-4 to TRBJ1-1; D remains ambiguous. V was clipped by 0 bases and J by 0 bases, with 15 bases between them. The CDR3 is 17 residues long. Germline V gene data show CDR1 as SGHNT and CDR2 as YYREEE (reference sequence). The CDR3 spells CASSLDPFNTMNTEAFF. CDR3 in DNA: TGTGCCAGCAGCTTGGATCCCTTTAATACTATGAACACTGAAGCTTTCTTT. Variable domain in full (rest from reference TRBV5-4 and TRBJ1-1): ETGVTQSPTHLIKTRGQQVTLRCSSQSGHNTVSWYQQALGQGPQFIFQYYREEENGRGNFPPRFSGLQFPNYSSELNVNALELDDSALYLCASSLDPFNTMNTEAFFGQGTRLTVV.